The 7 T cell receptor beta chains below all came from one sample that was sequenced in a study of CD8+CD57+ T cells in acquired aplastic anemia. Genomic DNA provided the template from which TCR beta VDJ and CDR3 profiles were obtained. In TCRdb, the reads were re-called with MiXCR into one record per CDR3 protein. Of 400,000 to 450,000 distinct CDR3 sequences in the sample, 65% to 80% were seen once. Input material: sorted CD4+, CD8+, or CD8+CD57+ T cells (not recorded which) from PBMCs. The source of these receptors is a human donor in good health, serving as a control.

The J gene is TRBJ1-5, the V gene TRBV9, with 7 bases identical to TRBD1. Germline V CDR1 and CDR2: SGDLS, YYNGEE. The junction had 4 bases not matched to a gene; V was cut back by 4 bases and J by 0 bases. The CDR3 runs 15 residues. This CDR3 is CASSWTGSSNQPQHF. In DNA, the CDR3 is TGTGCCAGCAGCTGGACAGGTTCTAGCAATCAGCCCCAGCATTTT.

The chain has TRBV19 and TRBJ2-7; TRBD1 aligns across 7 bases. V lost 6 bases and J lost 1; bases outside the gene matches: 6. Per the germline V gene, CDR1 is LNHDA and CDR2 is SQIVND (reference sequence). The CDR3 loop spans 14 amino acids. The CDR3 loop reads CASRRTGTSYEQYF. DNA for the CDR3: TGTGCCAGTAGAAGGACAGGTACGTCCTACGAGCAGTACTTC.

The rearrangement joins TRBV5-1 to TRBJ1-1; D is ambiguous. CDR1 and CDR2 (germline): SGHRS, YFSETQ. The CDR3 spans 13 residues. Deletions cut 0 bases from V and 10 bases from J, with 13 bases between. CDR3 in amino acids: CASSLAGDYTAFF. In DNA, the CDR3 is TGCGCCAGCAGCTTGGCGGGAGACTACACAGCTTTCTTT.

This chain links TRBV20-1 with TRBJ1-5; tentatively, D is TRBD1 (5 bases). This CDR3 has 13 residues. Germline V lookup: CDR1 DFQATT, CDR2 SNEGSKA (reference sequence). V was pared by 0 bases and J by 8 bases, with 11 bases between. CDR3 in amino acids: CSARDHAGEPQHF. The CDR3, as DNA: TGCAGTGCTAGAGATCACGCGGGGGAGCCCCAGCATTTT.

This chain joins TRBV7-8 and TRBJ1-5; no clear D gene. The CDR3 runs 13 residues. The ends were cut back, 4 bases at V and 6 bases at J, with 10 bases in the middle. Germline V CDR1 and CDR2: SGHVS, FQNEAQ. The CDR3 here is CASSYGVGQPQHF. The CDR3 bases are TGTGCCAGCAGCTACGGGGTTGGTCAGCCCCAGCATTTT.

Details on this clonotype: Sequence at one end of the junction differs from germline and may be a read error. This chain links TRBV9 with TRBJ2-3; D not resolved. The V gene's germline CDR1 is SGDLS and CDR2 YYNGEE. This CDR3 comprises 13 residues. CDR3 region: CASRERSVGTQKF. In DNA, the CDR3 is TGTGCCAGCAGGGAGAGGAGCGTAGGTACGCAGAAGTTT.

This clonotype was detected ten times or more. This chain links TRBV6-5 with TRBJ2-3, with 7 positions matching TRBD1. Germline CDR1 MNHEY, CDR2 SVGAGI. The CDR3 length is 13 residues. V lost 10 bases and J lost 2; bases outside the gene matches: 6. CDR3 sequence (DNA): TGTGCCACTAAACAGGGGAACACAGATACGCAGTATTTT. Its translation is CATKQGNTDTQYF.